The T cell receptor (beta chain) under discussion was sequenced for a study of human T cells and chemical hapten exposure. Time point in this sample: patch test 1, 2 weeks after DPC sensitization. Treatment denoted: therapeutic diphenylcyclopropenone sensitization with weekly scalp DPC. TCRdb called the RACE reads again in MiXCR, with one record for every CDR3 protein. This sample yields just under 350,000 distinct CDR3 sequences, of which around 6.9% are seen a single time; 7% to 10% belongs to the top ten. This clonotype was recorded many times. The CDR3 has 14 residues. The V end lost 1 base, the J end lost 4 bases, and 13 bases lay between the germline ends. The germline gives CDR1 DFQATT, CDR2 SNEGSKA (reference sequence).

The chain uses TRBV20-1 and TRBJ1-2; D may be TRBD1 (5 bases). The sample in question was whole blood, obtained in connection with sensitization to the hapten diphenylcyclopropenone (DPC). This TCR was recovered from a woman aged 18-35 years with alopecia areata. Some clones in this sample may be carry-over from other donors' samples. CDR3 coding DNA: TGCAGTGCTAGAGGAGGGGAGGGCTCCTATGGCTACACCTTC. This gives the protein CSARGGEGSYGYTF.